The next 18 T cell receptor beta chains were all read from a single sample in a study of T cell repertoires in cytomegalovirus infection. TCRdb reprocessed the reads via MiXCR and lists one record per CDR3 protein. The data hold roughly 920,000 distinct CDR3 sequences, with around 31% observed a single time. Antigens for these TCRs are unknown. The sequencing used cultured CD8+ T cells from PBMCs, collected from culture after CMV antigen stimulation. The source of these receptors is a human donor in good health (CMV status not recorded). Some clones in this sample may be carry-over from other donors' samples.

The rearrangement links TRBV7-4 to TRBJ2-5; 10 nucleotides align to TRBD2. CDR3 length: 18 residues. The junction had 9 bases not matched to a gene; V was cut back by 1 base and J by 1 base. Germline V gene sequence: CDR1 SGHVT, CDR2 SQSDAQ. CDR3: CASSLVSELAGLQETQYF. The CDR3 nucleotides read TGTGCCAGCAGCTTAGTTTCGGAACTAGCGGGGCTCCAAGAGACCCAGTACTTC.

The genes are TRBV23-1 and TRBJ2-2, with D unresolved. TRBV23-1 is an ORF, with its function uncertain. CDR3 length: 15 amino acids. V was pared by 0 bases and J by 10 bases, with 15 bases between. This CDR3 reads CASSQSRTRETELFF. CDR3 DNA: TGCGCCAGCAGTCAATCTAGGACCCGCGAGACGGAGCTGTTTTTT.

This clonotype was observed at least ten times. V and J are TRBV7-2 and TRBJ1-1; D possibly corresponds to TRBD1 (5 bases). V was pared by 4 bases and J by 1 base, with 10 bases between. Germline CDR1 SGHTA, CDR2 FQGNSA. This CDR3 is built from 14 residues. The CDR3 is CASSSTGPNTEAFF. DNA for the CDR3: TGTGCCAGCAGCTCTACAGGACCGAACACTGAAGCTTTCTTT.

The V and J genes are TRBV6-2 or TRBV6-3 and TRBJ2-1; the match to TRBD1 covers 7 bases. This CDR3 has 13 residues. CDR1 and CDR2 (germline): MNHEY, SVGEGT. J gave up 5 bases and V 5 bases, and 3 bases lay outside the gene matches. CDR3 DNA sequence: TGTGCCAGCAGTCTACAGGGGAACAATGAGCAGTTCTTC. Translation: CASSLQGNNEQFF.

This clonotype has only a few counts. The CDR3 DNA follows: TGTGCCAGCAGTGATGAGACAGGGCCCTACGAGCAGTACGTC. The encoded protein is CASSDETGPYEQYV. The chain combines TRBV6-1 with TRBJ2-7, with 7 bases matching TRBD1. This CDR3 has 14 residues. Germline CDR1 reads MNHNS; CDR2 reads SASEGT. V trimming: 3 bases; J trimming: 2 bases; junction bases outside the gene matches: 4.

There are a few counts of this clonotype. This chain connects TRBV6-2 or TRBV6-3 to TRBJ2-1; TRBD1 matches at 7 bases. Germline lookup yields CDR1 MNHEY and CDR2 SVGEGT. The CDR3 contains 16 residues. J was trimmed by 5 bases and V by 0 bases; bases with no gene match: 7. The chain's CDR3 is CASSYSVGTADNEQFF. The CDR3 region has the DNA TGTGCCAGCAGTTACTCAGTGGGGACAGCCGACAATGAGCAGTTCTTC.

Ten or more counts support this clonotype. This CDR3 reads CASSSPAGASTDTQYF. CDR3 nucleotides: TGTGCCAGCAGCTCCCCAGCGGGGGCCAGCACAGATACGCAGTATTTT. This rearrangement joins TRBV7-8 to TRBJ2-3; 8 positions agree with TRBD2. Unmatched junction bases numbered 6, after V lost 4 bases and J lost 0 bases. Germline V gives CDR1 SGHVS, CDR2 FQNEAQ. The CDR3 covers 16 residues.

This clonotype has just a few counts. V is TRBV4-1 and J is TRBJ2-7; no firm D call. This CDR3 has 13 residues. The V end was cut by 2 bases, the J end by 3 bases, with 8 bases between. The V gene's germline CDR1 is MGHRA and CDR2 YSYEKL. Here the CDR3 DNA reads TGCGCCAGCAGCCAATCCATCTACTACGAGCAGTACTTC. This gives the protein CASSQSIYYEQYF.

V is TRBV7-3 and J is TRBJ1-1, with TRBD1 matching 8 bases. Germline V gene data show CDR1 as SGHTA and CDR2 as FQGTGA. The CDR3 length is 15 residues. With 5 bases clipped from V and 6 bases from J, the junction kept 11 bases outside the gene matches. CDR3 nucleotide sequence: TGTGCCAGCAGCCTCACAGGGGGGAATCTTGCTGAAGCTTTCTTT. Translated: CASSLTGGNLAEAFF. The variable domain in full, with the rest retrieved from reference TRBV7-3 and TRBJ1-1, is GAGVSQTPSNKVTEKGKYVELRCDPISGHTALYWYRQSLGQGPEFLIYFQGTGAADDSGLPNDRFFAVRPEGSVSTLKIQRTERGDSAVYLCASSLTGGNLAEAFFGQGTRLTVV.

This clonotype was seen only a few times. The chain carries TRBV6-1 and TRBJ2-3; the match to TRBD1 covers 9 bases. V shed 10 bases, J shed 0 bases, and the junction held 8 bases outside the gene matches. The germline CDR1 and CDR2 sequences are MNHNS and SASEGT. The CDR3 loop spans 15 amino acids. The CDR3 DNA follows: TGTGCCACCACAAACAGGGGGCGAAGCACAGATACGCAGTATTTT. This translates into CATTNRGRSTDTQYF.

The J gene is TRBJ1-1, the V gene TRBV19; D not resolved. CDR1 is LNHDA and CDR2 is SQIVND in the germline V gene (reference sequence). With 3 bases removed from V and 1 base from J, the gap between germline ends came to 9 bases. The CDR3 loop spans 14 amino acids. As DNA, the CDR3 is TGTGCCAGTAGTATTGGTTCGAGGAACACTGAAGCTTTCTTT. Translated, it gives CASSIGSRNTEAFF.

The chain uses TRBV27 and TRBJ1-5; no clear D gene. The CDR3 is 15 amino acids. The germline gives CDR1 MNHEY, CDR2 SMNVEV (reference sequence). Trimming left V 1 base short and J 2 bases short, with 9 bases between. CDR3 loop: CASSLFFSGNQPQHF. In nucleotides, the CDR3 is TGTGCCAGCAGTTTATTCTTCAGCGGCAATCAGCCCCAGCATTTT.

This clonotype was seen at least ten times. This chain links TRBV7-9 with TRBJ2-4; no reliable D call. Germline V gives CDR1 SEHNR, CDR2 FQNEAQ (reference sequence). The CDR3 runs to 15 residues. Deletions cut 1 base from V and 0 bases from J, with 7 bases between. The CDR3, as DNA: TGTGCCAGCAGCTTAGATGGGGAAGCCAAAAACATTCAGTACTTC. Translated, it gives CASSLDGEAKNIQYF.

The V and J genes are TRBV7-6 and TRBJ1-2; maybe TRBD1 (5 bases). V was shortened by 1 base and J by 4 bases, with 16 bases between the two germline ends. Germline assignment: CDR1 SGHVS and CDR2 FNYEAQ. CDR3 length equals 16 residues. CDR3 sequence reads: CASSLEWAGKGYGYTF. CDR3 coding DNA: TGTGCCAGCAGCTTAGAGTGGGCAGGGAAGGGCTATGGCTACACCTTC.

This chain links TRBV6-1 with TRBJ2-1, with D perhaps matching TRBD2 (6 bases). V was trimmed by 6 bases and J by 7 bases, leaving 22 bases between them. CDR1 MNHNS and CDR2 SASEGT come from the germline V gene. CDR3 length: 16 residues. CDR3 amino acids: CASSQNRDSHVNEQFF. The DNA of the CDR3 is TGTGCCAGCAGCCAAAACCGGGACTCTCACGTTAATGAGCAGTTCTTC.

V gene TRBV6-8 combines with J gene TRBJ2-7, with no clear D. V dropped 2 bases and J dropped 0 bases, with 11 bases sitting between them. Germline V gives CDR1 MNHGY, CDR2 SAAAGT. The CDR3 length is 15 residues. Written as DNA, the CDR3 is TGTGCCAGCAGTTACCCAGGCAACCCCTCCTACGAGCAGTACTTC. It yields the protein CASSYPGNPSYEQYF.

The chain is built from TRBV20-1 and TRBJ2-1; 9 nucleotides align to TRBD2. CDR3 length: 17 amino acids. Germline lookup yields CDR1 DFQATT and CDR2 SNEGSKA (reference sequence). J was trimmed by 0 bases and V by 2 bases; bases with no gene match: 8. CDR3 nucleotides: TGCAGTGCTAGAAAATTAGCGGGGGAGCTCTCCTACAATGAGCAGTTCTTC. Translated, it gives CSARKLAGELSYNEQFF.

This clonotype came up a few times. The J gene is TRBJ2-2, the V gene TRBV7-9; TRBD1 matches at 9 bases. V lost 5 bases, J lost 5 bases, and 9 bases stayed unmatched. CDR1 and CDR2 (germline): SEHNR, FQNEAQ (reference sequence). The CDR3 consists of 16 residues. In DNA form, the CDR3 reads TGTGCCAGCAGCGGGGGACAGGGTCCAGAAACCGGGGAGCTGTTTTTT. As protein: CASSGGQGPETGELFF. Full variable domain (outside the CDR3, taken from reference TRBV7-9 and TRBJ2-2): DTGVSQNPRHKITKRGQNVTFRCDPISEHNRLYWYRQTLGQGPEFLTYFQNEAQLEKSRLLSDRFSAERPKGSFSTLEIQRTEQGDSAMYLCASSGGQGPETGELFFGEGSRLTVL.